These 30 T cell receptor beta chains came from one sample sequenced in a study of blood T cell repertoires in COVID-19. Clones were sequenced by immunoSEQ multiplex PCR, and TCRdb holds only the in-frame ones, with some missing. The sample yields 200,000 to 250,000 clones, around 81% seen once. Material: peripheral blood. The receptors derive from a woman aged 65 to 85 with acute or convalescent COVID-19.

The chain uses TRBV28 and TRBJ2-3; TRBD2 matches 8 bases. The length of the CDR3 is 18 residues. The junction had 15 bases not matched to a gene; V was cut back by 3 bases and J by 4 bases. Germline V gene lookup returns CDR1 MDHEN and CDR2 SYDVKM. CDR3 residues: CASSFSGGLGSLADTQYF. The CDR3 DNA sequence: TGTGCCAGCAGTTTTTCGGGGGGGCTCGGCTCGCTGGCAGATACGCAGTATTTT.

The chain is built from TRBV3-1 (or the pseudogene TRBV3-2) and TRBJ2-5; D gene uncertain. Germline CDR1 and CDR2: LGHDT and YNNKEL (reference sequence). The CDR3 consists of 15 residues. V lost 1 base and J lost 3, with 12 bases in between. The CDR3 is CASSQAAQLKETQYF. In DNA, the CDR3 is TGTGCCAGCAGCCAAGCGGCACAGCTCAAAGAGACCCAGTACTTC.

This chain joins TRBV11-2 and TRBJ2-7; D not resolved. CDR3 length: 14 residues. The germline CDR1 and CDR2 sequences are SGHAT and FQNNGV. V was clipped by 5 bases and J by 4 bases, with 15 bases between them. In nucleotides, the CDR3 is TGTGCCAGCAGCCCCCGGCTAGTGGCATACGAGCAGTACTTC. Translated: CASSPRLVAYEQYF.

This clone was seen more than once but under ten times. V gene TRBV18 combines with J gene TRBJ2-7; tentatively, D is TRBD1 (5 bases). This CDR3 region has 13 residues. Looked up from germline, CDR1 is KGHSH and CDR2 is LQKENI. Deletions cut 0 bases from V and 9 bases from J, with 12 bases between. The CDR3: CASSPPQGLGQYF. The CDR3 nucleotides read TGTGCCAGCTCACCACCGCAGGGTTTAGGGCAGTACTTC.

The chain has TRBV5-5 and TRBJ2-5; D is possibly TRBD1 (5 bases). This CDR3 contains 16 residues. Trimming shortened V by 0 bases and J by 1 base, and 13 bases separated the two germline ends. Germline loops: CDR1 SGHKS, CDR2 YYEKEE (reference sequence). This CDR3 is CASSLGGQPLQETQYF. CDR3 coding DNA: TGTGCCAGCAGCTTGGGGGGCCAGCCCCTCCAAGAGACCCAGTACTTC. Drawing the rest from reference TRBV5-5 and TRBJ2-5, the complete variable domain is DAGVTQSPTHLIKTRGQQVTLRCSPISGHKSVSWYQQVLGQGPQFIFQYYEKEERGRGNFPDRFSARQFPNYSSELNVNALLLGDSALYLCASSLGGQPLQETQYFGPGTRLLVL.

This clone was detected once. This rearrangement joins TRBV19 to TRBJ2-7; TRBD2 might be the D (5 bases). CDR3 length equals 14 residues. The germline CDR1 and CDR2 sequences are LNHDA and SQIVND (reference sequence). V lost 5 bases and J 5 bases, leaving 16 bases between the germline ends. In nucleotides, the CDR3 is TGTGCCAGTAGTGAGGGTACGGTTAGAGACGAGCAGTACTTC. It specifies CASSEGTVRDEQYF.

This chain uses TRBV7-2 with TRBJ1-4; weak D call: TRBD1 (6 bases). V lost 2 bases and J lost 8, with 12 bases in between. Per germline, CDR1 SGHTA and CDR2 FQGNSA. The CDR3 has 14 residues. CDR3: CASSLRGAGEKLFF. The CDR3 bases are TGTGCCAGCAGCTTACGGGGGGCAGGAGAAAAACTGTTTTTT.

Only a few counts were recorded for this clone. This chain joins TRBV4-1 and TRBJ2-1, with TRBD2 matching over 9 bases. The length of the CDR3 is 16 residues. Trimming took 1 base from V and 1 from J; bases not matched to a gene: 2. Per the germline V gene, CDR1 is MGHRA and CDR2 is YSYEKL. CDR3 protein: CASSQGLAVSYNEQFF. The DNA for the CDR3 is TGCGCCAGCAGCCAAGGACTAGCGGTGTCCTACAATGAGCAGTTCTTC.

This clone has a single count. The V call is TRBV30, the J call TRBJ1-1; perhaps TRBD1 as D (6 bases). This CDR3 region has 12 residues. Germline V gene lookup returns CDR1 GTSNPN and CDR2 SVGIG (reference sequence). V was shortened by 0 bases and J by 4 bases, with 6 bases between the two germline ends. This CDR3 reads CAWSVGGTEAFF. The CDR3 nucleotides are TGTGCCTGGAGTGTAGGGGGCACTGAAGCTTTCTTT.

V gene TRBV6-1 combines with J gene TRBJ2-1, with 10 bases that match TRBD1. The CDR3 is made up of 16 amino acids. Germline V lookup: CDR1 MNHNS, CDR2 SASEGT. Trimming removed 1 base from V and 9 bases from J; junction bases left unmatched: 9. The CDR3 nucleotides are TGTGCCAGCAGTGAAGACGGGACAGGGGATTTCAGTGAGCAGTTCTTC. As protein: CASSEDGTGDFSEQFF.

The genes are TRBV2 and TRBJ2-2, with D perhaps matching TRBD1 (6 bases). CDR3 size: 13 residues. Germline-derived CDR1 and CDR2 are SNHLY and FYNNEI. V was cut by 7 bases and J by 4 bases, with 10 bases left in between. The CDR3 region is CASTQGPTGELFF. The CDR3 DNA reads TGTGCCAGCACCCAGGGGCCCACCGGGGAGCTGTTTTTT.

This clone was seen a few times. The rearrangement joins TRBV15 to TRBJ1-5; possibly TRBD1 for D (5 bases). The germline gives CDR1 LNHNV, CDR2 YYDKDF (reference sequence). The CDR3 sequence is 15 residues long. V gave up 3 bases and J gave up 0 bases, with 9 bases separating them. For the CDR3, the DNA is TGTGCCACCAGCAGGGACACGTATAGCAATCAGCCCCAGCATTTT. Its protein is CATSRDTYSNQPQHF.

This chain connects TRBV2 to TRBJ1-2; 9 bases fit TRBD1. This CDR3 comprises 15 residues. Germline V gene lookup returns CDR1 SNHLY and CDR2 FYNNEI. Trimming removed 5 bases from V and 2 bases from J; junction bases left unmatched: 6. For the CDR3, the DNA is TGTGCCAGCAGTCTAACCGGGACAGGGAACTATGGCTACACCTTC. Encoded protein: CASSLTGTGNYGYTF.

This clone was observed once. This rearrangement joins TRBV6-4 to TRBJ2-3; no definite D call. The CDR3 sequence is 11 residues long. The germline CDR1 and CDR2 sequences are MRHNA and SNTAGT. V dropped 9 bases and J dropped 1 base, with 5 bases sitting between them. The CDR3 is CARLGTDTQYF. CDR3 DNA sequence: TGTGCCAGACTTGGCACAGATACGCAGTATTTT.

The chain links TRBV18 to TRBJ2-5; TRBD1 is a possible D gene (6 bases). V lost 3 bases to trimming and J lost 5 bases, with 25 bases between them. Germline CDR1 reads KGHSH; CDR2 reads LQKENI. The CDR3 length is 18 residues. CDR3 region: CASSPYRPPANRAETQYF. CDR3 DNA sequence: TGTGCCAGCTCACCGTATCGGCCCCCGGCGAACAGGGCGGAGACCCAGTACTTC.

The chain uses TRBV4-3 and TRBJ1-2; D is possibly TRBD1 (5 bases). The CDR3 runs 14 residues. The germline V gene has CDR1 LGHNA and CDR2 YSLEER. Trimming stripped 0 bases from V and 3 bases from J, with 8 bases between. The CDR3 reads CASSQDQGHYGYTF. DNA of the CDR3: TGCGCCAGCAGCCAAGATCAGGGTCACTATGGCTACACCTTC.

The chain is built from TRBV5-1 and TRBJ1-1, with no clear D. The CDR3 is made up of 15 amino acids. Trimming left V 6 bases short and J 1 base short, with 16 bases between. Germline assignment: CDR1 SGHRS and CDR2 YFSETQ. This CDR3 reads CASTWGGRENTEAFF. CDR3 coding DNA: TGCGCCAGCACATGGGGAGGCCGGGAGAACACTGAAGCTTTCTTT.

This clone has more than one count but fewer than ten. This sequence joins TRBV5-1 and TRBJ2-1; 14 bases fit TRBD2. Germline-derived CDR1 and CDR2 are SGHRS and YFSETQ. There are 16 residues in the CDR3. V trimming: 0 bases; J trimming: 7 bases; junction bases outside the gene matches: 3. CDR3 in DNA: TGCGCCAGCAGCTTGGCCGGGACTAGCGGGGGTAATGAGCAGTTCTTC. It translates to CASSLAGTSGGNEQFF.

The V and J genes are TRBV29-1 and TRBJ2-3; D might be TRBD1 (5 bases). Germline CDR1 and CDR2: SQVTM and ANQGSEA. V dropped 4 bases and J dropped 2 bases, with 19 bases sitting between them. This CDR3 spans 16 amino acids. The CDR3 is CSVAPARGQDTDTQYF. Here the CDR3 DNA reads TGCAGCGTTGCCCCGGCGAGAGGACAAGACACAGATACGCAGTATTTT.

The rearrangement links TRBV2 to TRBJ2-7; D possibly corresponds to TRBD1 (6 bases). This CDR3 comprises 14 residues. Looked up from germline, CDR1 is SNHLY and CDR2 is FYNNEI. V dropped 5 bases and J dropped 2 bases, with 13 bases sitting between them. CDR3 region: CASSFSTGTYEQYF. The CDR3 bases are TGTGCCAGCAGTTTTTCGACAGGTACCTACGAGCAGTACTTC.

To note about this clone: The germline gene is not matched at one end of the junction; a read error may be the cause. The chain links TRBV3-1 (or the pseudogene TRBV3-2) to TRBJ1-1; 8 nucleotides match TRBD1. Looked up from germline, CDR1 is LGHDT and CDR2 is YNNKEL (reference sequence). The CDR3 totals 13 residues. In DNA form, the CDR3 reads TGTGCCAGCAGACAAGACAGGGGCACTGAAGCTTTCTTT. Translated: CASRQDRGTEAFF.

This clone appeared a few times. The chain combines TRBV2 with TRBJ2-5; D is ambiguous. Deletions cut 4 bases from V and 3 bases from J, with 6 bases between. This CDR3 comprises 12 residues. Germline values: CDR1 SNHLY, CDR2 FYNNEI. CDR3 coding DNA: TGTGCCAGCAGTGTCCAGAAAGAGACCCAGTACTTC. Translated, it gives CASSVQKETQYF.

On this clone: An end of the junction differs from the germline gene, which may be a read error. This chain connects TRBV6-5 to TRBJ1-3; D gene uncertain. The CDR3 spans 14 residues. Germline values: CDR1 MNHEY, CDR2 SVGAGI. This CDR3 reads CASSDSRSVNTIYF. As DNA, the CDR3 is TGTGCCAGCAGTGACTCCAGGTCGGTAAACACCATATATTTT.

This chain joins TRBV9 and TRBJ2-3; weak D call: TRBD2 (7 bases). Germline-derived CDR1 and CDR2 are SGDLS and YYNGEE. V was cut by 6 bases and J by 1 base, with 15 bases left in between. This CDR3 is built from 15 residues. The chain's CDR3 is CASTTGEGGTDTQYF. The CDR3 coding sequence is TGTGCCAGCACCACCGGGGAGGGGGGCACAGATACGCAGTATTTT. Supplemented by reference TRBV9 and TRBJ2-3, the full variable domain reads DSGVTQTPKHLITATGQRVTLRCSPRSGDLSVYWYQQSLDQGLQFLIQYYNGEERAKGNILERFSAQQFPDLHSELNLSSLELGDSALYFCASTTGEGGTDTQYFGPGTRLTVL.

This clone occurred once. The rearrangement uses TRBV28 and TRBJ2-5; 7 positions match TRBD1. The CDR3 contains 13 residues. CDR1 and CDR2 (germline): MDHEN, SYDVKM. Trimming removed 5 bases from V and 4 bases from J; junction bases left unmatched: 4. The DNA of the CDR3 is TGTGCCAGCAGTGAAAACAGGGGAGAGACCCAGTACTTC. Translating gives CASSENRGETQYF. The full variable domain, completed using reference TRBV28 and TRBJ2-5, is DVKVTQSSRYLVKRTGEKVFLECVQDMDHENMFWYRQDPGLGLRLIYFSYDVKMKEKGDIPEGYSVSREKKERFSLILESASTNQTSMYLCASSENRGETQYFGPGTRLLVL.

The V gene is TRBV6-5, the J gene TRBJ2-4; 8 bases agree with TRBD1. Germline CDR1 and CDR2: MNHEY and SVGAGI. Trimming at V came to 5 bases and at J to 2 bases, leaving 5 bases not matched to a gene. This CDR3 spans 15 amino acids. The CDR3 DNA reads TGTGCCAGCAGTCTGACAGGGGACCCCAAAAACATTCAGTACTTC. Its translation: CASSLTGDPKNIQYF.

The chain has TRBV7-8 and TRBJ2-7, with 7 positions matching TRBD1. Losses at the gene ends were 5 bases for V and 10 bases for J; bases not matched to a gene: 8. This CDR3 has 12 residues. Germline CDR1 is SGHVS and CDR2 is FQNEAQ. CDR3 amino acids: CASSATGPDQYF. CDR3 sequence (DNA): TGTGCCAGCAGCGCGACAGGGCCGGATCAGTACTTC.

V is TRBV11-2 and J is TRBJ1-5; possible D gene TRBD1, 5 bases. CDR1 and CDR2 (germline): SGHAT, FQNNGV. This CDR3 spans 13 amino acids. Trimming removed 1 base from V and 6 bases from J, with 7 bases in between. The CDR3, as DNA: TGTGCCAGCAGCTTAGGGGGGGGTCAGCCCCAGCATTTT. This translates into CASSLGGGQPQHF. Using reference TRBV11-2 and TRBJ1-5 for the parts outside the CDR3, the full variable domain is EAGVAQSPRYKIIEKRQSVAFWCNPISGHATLYWYQQILGQGPKLLIQFQNNGVVDDSQLPKDRFSAERLKGVDSTLKIQPAKLEDSAVYLCASSLGGGQPQHFGDGTRLSIL.

Concerning this clone itself: Being one base from a much bigger clone, this may be a read error. The chain is built from TRBV27 and TRBJ1-3; 9 bases match TRBD1. The trim removed 6 bases at V and 4 bases at J, leaving 4 bases unmatched. The CDR3 extends over 14 amino acids. Germline CDR1 is MNHEY and CDR2 is SMNVEV (reference sequence). The chain's CDR3 is CASSPGTGGNTIYF. The DNA for the CDR3 is TGTGCCAGCAGCCCCGGGACAGGGGGAAACACCATATATTTT.

The gene calls are TRBV5-1 and TRBJ2-3; TRBD2 matches at 8 bases. The CDR3 has 17 residues. The V segment lost 4 bases and the J segment 1 base; nucleotides outside the gene matches: 11. The V gene's germline CDR1 is SGHRS and CDR2 YFSETQ. DNA of the CDR3: TGCGCCAGCAGCCTCCTTAGCGGGACCTTTGGCACAGATACGCAGTATTTT. Translation gives CASSLLSGTFGTDTQYF.